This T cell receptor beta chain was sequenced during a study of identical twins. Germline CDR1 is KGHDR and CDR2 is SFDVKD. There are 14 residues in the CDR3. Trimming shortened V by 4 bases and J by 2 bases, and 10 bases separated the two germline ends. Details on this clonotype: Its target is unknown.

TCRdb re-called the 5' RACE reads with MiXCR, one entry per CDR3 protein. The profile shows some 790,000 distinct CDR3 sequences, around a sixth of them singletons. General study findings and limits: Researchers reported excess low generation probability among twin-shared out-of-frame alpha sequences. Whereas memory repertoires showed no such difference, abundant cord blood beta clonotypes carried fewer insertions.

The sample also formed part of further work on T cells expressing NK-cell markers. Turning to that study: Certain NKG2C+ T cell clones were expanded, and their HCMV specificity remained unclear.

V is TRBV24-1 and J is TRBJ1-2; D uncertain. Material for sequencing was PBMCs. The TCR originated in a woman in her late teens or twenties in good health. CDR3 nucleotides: TGTGCCACCAGTGACTTGACAAGGAACTATGGCTACACCTTC. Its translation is CATSDLTRNYGYTF.